The entry below describes one T cell receptor beta chain. Its antigen remains unidentified. Base quality data are lacking; no much larger clone is found one base away. This specimen comes from a study of shared clonotypes between healthy human individuals (TCRdb year 2020). About the investigation overall: A couple of women and three men aged 18 to 49 years were included in the cohort. For each donor, CD4 naive and CD4 memory were each run on three plates, CD8 naive on two plates, and CD8 memory on one plate. Leukapheresis yielded between about 0.9 and 9 billion PBMCs per donor. To estimate repertoire size and how much clonotype sharing occurs between individuals, the study deeply sequenced the blood TCR repertoires of a handful of healthy adults. To increase sequencing depth and limit assay-specific biases, different laboratories used diverse techniques to prepare libraries and sequence TCR repertoires. Study-level results and caveats: Pairwise subsampling led to the expectation that sequencing depth would affect the degree of clonotype sharing among donors. Naive subsets generally had larger estimated clonotype richness than memory subsets. When several donors were compared, the shared fraction of clonotypes was about 5.4% for naive CD4, roughly 3.4% for naive CD8, roughly 2.5% for memory CD4, and less than 0.5% for memory CD8. Compared with non-shared clonotypes, the clonotypes found in all four sorted-subset donors had higher generation probabilities. Rarefaction of sorted-subset datasets indicated incomplete sequencing despite the large sequencing depth. Because the study included a small number of donors, the genetic and exposure-history diversity represented was limited. Sampling was restricted to blood, and TCR repertoires in tissues likely differ from the TCR repertoires found in blood.

Using the deep immunoSEQ assay, multiplex PCR amplified TCR CDR3 regions from genomic DNA. Extracted genomic DNA from each cell subset was spread evenly across all wells of several immunoSEQ 96-well plates, with each plate serving as a replicate. Each replicate PCR for sorted subsets received about 220 ng genomic DNA, equal to some 32,000 T cell genomes. The purified libraries were quantified using a Qubit 3.0 fluorometer, sized with a Bioanalyzer 2100, and then quantified again using the KAPA Library Quantification kit. Each immunoSEQ 96-well plate was sequenced on its own single-read 150-cycle Illumina NextSeq 550 flow cell. The paper's data handling went like this. Because only junctional sequences without quality scores were contained in the immunoSEQ output, filtering matching that applied to full-length reads could not be performed. Sequences were annotated with PyIR, a Python wrapper for IgBLAST v1.9, using IMGT germline references to assign V/J genes and CDR3. Reads were filtered out if the reads had weak V/J assignments (E-value above 1e-6), no CDR3, stop codons, out-of-frame junctions, or ambiguous translated residues. V3J clonotypes were defined by identical inferred V gene, J gene, and CDR3 amino acid sequence. Percentage overlap between repertoires was calculated by dividing the number of shared unique clonotypes by the size of the smaller repertoire. Repertoire richness was assessed with RTK rarefaction, the Chao1 estimator, and Recon v2.1 estimates of unobserved clonotypes. For all TCRbeta clonotypes obtained by the gDNA method from four donors, generation probabilities were computed with OLGA. TCRdb holds this immuneACCESS table with in-frame rearrangements only. Some clones are missing; in checked studies, unresolved V genes explain under half, and the rest has no known cause. V, J and clone size were drawn from that table, and D and trimming were deduced from the DNA. This sample gives about 2.4 million clones in total; more than 85% of them show up just once. The ten largest clones take up 0.36% of the sample.

The CDR1 and CDR2 encoded by the germline V gene are SGHDT and YYEEEE. Cut back by 2 bases and 4 bases, the V and J ends lie 13 bases apart. The cysteine opens and the phenylalanine closes a CDR3 of 16 amino acids. Only the CDR3 part of the read is kept: 48 bases, read in frame from the first base. Donors were healthy HIV-negative adults with no recently reported acute infections or vaccinations. Every donor was a Caucasian adult living in Nashville, Tennessee, USA. CD4+ T cells were enriched by magnetic negative selection, after which naive cells were positively selected on CD45RA and the negative fraction was taken as the memory subset. Blood was collected by leukapheresis, and PBMCs were isolated by Ficoll-Histopaque density gradient centrifugation and then cryopreserved in liquid nitrogen vapor phase. Purity and quantity of every magnetically sorted T cell population were checked by analytical flow cytometry. From each sorted fraction, genomic DNA was isolated and quantified by UV absorbance on a Nanodrop 2000c.

The material sequenced was naive CD4+ T cells from PBMCs. Sample cell subset or site, as interpreted from the label and publication: CD45RA+ positively selected. The clonotype was recovered from a man aged 18 to 30 in good health. Some clones in this sample may be carry-over from other donors' samples. The chain joins TRBV5-6 to TRBJ1-6, and perhaps TRBD1 as D gene, on 6 matching bases. DNA sequence: TGTGCCAGCAGCTTTGGTCCAGGGGTTTATAATTCACCCCTCCACTTT. This translates into CASSFGPGVYNSPLHF.